Listed below are T cell receptor beta chains from one sample, sequenced in a study of blood T cell repertoires in COVID-19. The data were produced by immunoSEQ multiplex PCR, yet TCRdb's version contains in-frame clones alone and is incomplete. The sample shows roughly 400,000 clones, roughly nine tenths of them seen only once. Material for sequencing was PBMCs or T cells enriched from blood (not recorded which). Source of these receptors: a woman in her twenties or thirties who had recovered from COVID-19. Each CDR3 is given with its conserved first and last residue. The order of the fields is J gene, D gene, clone size, V gene, CDR3 protein, CDR3 DNA. The D gene is left open where the match is weak. Clone size appears in some rows only: once, few, many, or a class for an expanded clone.

>TRBJ1-5|-|-|TRBV2
CASSSEVRDSNQPQHF
TGTGCCAGCAGTTCCGAAGTTAGAGACTCCAATCAGCCCCAGCATTTT
>TRBJ1-1|-|-|TRBV14
CASSQDGFWGDTEAFF
TGTGCCAGCAGCCAAGATGGGTTTTGGGGAGACACTGAAGCTTTCTTT
>TRBJ1-3|TRBD1|-|TRBV7-3
CASSDDRAGNTIYF
TGTGCCAGCAGCGATGACAGGGCTGGAAACACCATATATTTT
>TRBJ2-7|TRBD1|-|TRBV5-5
CASSLGDRVIYEQYF
TGTGCCAGCAGCTTGGGGGACAGGGTTATCTACGAGCAGTACTTC
>TRBJ2-5|-|-|TRBV4-1
CASSQDIATPHETQYF
TGCGCCAGCAGCCAAGATATTGCTACCCCTCACGAGACCCAGTACTTC
>TRBJ2-1|-|-|TRBV5-6
CASSQGAGEQFF
TGTGCCAGCAGCCAAGGCGCAGGGGAGCAGTTCTTC
>TRBJ1-1|TRBD1|once|TRBV7-2
CASRVPTGNAEAFF
TGTGCCAGCAGGGTTCCGACAGGGAACGCTGAAGCTTTCTTT
>TRBJ2-1|TRBD2|-|TRBV9
CASSPKGWREGNNEQFF
TGTGCCAGCAGCCCCAAAGGGTGGCGGGAGGGGAACAATGAGCAGTTCTTC
>TRBJ1-2|-|-|TRBV2
CASSDGGALNNYGYTF
TGTGCCAGCAGTGACGGAGGGGCGCTCAATAACTATGGCTACACCTTC
>TRBJ1-1|-|once|TRBV7-2
CASSLGPGNTEAFF
TGTGCCAGCAGCTTAGGGCCAGGGAACACTGAAGCTTTCTTT
>TRBJ2-3|TRBD2|-|TRBV28
CASSPRTSVPDTQYF
TGTGCCAGCAGTCCTCGGACTAGCGTTCCAGATACGCAGTATTTT
>TRBJ2-7|-|-|TRBV25-1
CASHKTGTYEQYF
TGTGCCAGCCATAAGACAGGAACCTACGAGCAGTACTTC
>TRBJ1-2|-|-|TRBV28
CASSFRGGGYTF
TGTGCCAGCAGTTTCAGGGGCGGTGGCTACACCTTC
>TRBJ2-2|-|-|TRBV6-2/TRBV6-3
CASSFTPDTGELFF
TGTGCCAGCAGTTTCACCCCGGACACCGGGGAGCTGTTTTTT
>TRBJ1-1|-|-|TRBV18
CASSPLGGGDTEAFF
TGTGCCAGCTCACCCTTGGGAGGAGGTGACACTGAAGCTTTCTTT
>TRBJ2-1|TRBD2|-|TRBV7-3
CASSILAGASYEQFF
TGTGCCAGCAGCATACTAGCGGGAGCCTCCTATGAGCAGTTCTTC
>TRBJ1-1|-|-|TRBV3-1/TRBV3-2
CASSQQGGDTEAFF
TGTGCCAGCAGCCAACAAGGGGGGGACACTGAAGCTTTCTTT
>TRBJ2-1|-|-|TRBV3-1/TRBV3-2
CASSQVPVVVNEQFF
TGTGCCAGCAGCCAAGTGCCGGTAGTAGTGAATGAGCAGTTCTTC
>TRBJ1-1|-|-|TRBV15
CATSRDRVVTEAFF
TGTGCCACCAGCAGAGACAGGGTAGTCACTGAAGCTTTCTTT
>TRBJ2-5|TRBD1|-|TRBV18
CASSGQSQETQYF
TGTGCCAGCTCGGGACAGTCCCAAGAGACCCAGTACTTC
>TRBJ1-1|-|-|TRBV3-1/TRBV3-2
CASSQVVTEAFF
TGTGCCAGCAGCCAAGTCGTCACTGAAGCTTTCTTT
>TRBJ1-2|TRBD1|once|TRBV9
CASSATGSPYGYTF
TGTGCCAGCAGTGCGACAGGGTCCCCCTATGGCTACACCTTC
>TRBJ2-3|TRBD1|-|TRBV15
CATQGQLSTDTQYF
TGTGCCACCCAGGGACAGCTTAGCACAGATACGCAGTATTTT
>TRBJ1-5|TRBD1|-|TRBV28
CASRTQGVHQPQHF
TGTGCCAGCAGGACACAGGGGGTTCATCAGCCCCAGCATTTT
>TRBJ1-6|TRBD1|-|TRBV6-5
CASSYSDRGSLHF
TGTGCCAGCAGTTACTCAGACAGGGGATCCCTCCACTTT
>TRBJ1-4|TRBD1|-|TRBV7-2
CASSPGQRMGKLFF
TGTGCCAGCAGCCCGGGACAGAGAATGGGAAAACTGTTTTTT
>TRBJ2-1|-|-|TRBV9
CASSVGPSVDNEQFF
TGTGCCAGCAGCGTAGGTCCTAGCGTAGACAATGAGCAGTTCTTC
>TRBJ2-1|-|-|TRBV27
CKLQPEGHFYNEQFF
TGCAAGCTCCAACCAGAAGGACACTTTTACAATGAGCAGTTCTTC
>TRBJ1-3|-|once|TRBV5-1
CASSLEKQVSGNTIYF
TGCGCCAGCAGCTTGGAGAAACAGGTCTCTGGAAACACCATATATTTT
>TRBJ1-2|-|-|TRBV6-5
CASSLQAGQNYGYTF
TGTGCCAGCAGTCTCCAGGCGGGCCAGAACTATGGCTACACCTTC
>TRBJ2-2|TRBD1|once|TRBV4-1
CASSQTGANTGELFF
TGCGCCAGCAGCCAAACAGGGGCAAACACCGGGGAGCTGTTTTTT
>TRBJ1-2|TRBD1|once|TRBV5-1
CASSWGPGQPTNYFSYTF
TGCGCCAGCAGCTGGGGACCGGGACAGCCCACTAACTATTTCAGCTACACCTTC
>TRBJ2-1|TRBD2|once|TRBV5-5
CASSPGLAVYNEQFF
TGTGCCAGCAGCCCCGGACTAGCGGTCTACAATGAGCAGTTCTTC
>TRBJ2-5|-|-|TRBV3-1/TRBV3-2
CASSQDSTLSQTQYF
TGTGCCAGCAGCCAAGATTCCACCCTGAGCCAGACCCAGTACTTC
>TRBJ2-1|TRBD2|few|TRBV7-2
CASSHWGLAGVYNEQFF
TGTGCCAGCAGCCACTGGGGACTAGCGGGAGTTTACAATGAGCAGTTCTTC
>TRBJ2-3|-|-|TRBV20-1
CSASPLGRDEYTDTQYF
TGCAGTGCCAGTCCATTGGGGCGGGACGAGTACACAGATACGCAGTATTTT
>TRBJ2-1|-|-|TRBV6-5
CASSFLAEQFF
TGTGCCAGCAGTTTCCTAGCGGAGCAGTTCTTC
>TRBJ1-2|-|-|TRBV30
CAWSGGVWGYTF
TGTGCCTGGAGCGGAGGGGTGTGGGGCTACACCTTC
>TRBJ1-2|TRBD1|-|TRBV27
CASSLTTGGYGYTF
TGTGCCAGCAGTTTAACCACAGGGGGTTATGGCTACACCTTC
>TRBJ1-1|-|once|TRBV12-3/TRBV12-4
CASTTRGWAFF
TGTGCCAGCACAACCAGGGGTTGGGCTTTCTTT
>TRBJ2-7|-|once|TRBV28
CASSSEITGYEQYF
TGTGCCAGCAGTTCCGAGATCACGGGCTACGAGCAGTACTTC
>TRBJ1-1|-|once|TRBV13
CASSLGPGTEAFF
TGTGCCAGCAGCTTAGGACCCGGCACTGAAGCTTTCTTT
>TRBJ1-1|TRBD1|few|TRBV3-1/TRBV3-2
CASSLQGRTAEAFF
TGTGCCAGCAGTTTACAGGGGAGAACCGCTGAAGCTTTCTTT
>TRBJ1-4|-|-|TRBV4-2
CASSQALIGEKLFF
TGTGCCAGCAGCCAAGCATTGATCGGTGAAAAACTGTTTTTT
>TRBJ2-2|-|-|TRBV18
CASSTYLPGELFF
TGTGCCAGCTCAACCTATTTACCCGGGGAGCTGTTTTTT
>TRBJ2-1|-|-|TRBV7-8
CASSLGGSSRGNEQFF
TGTGCCAGCAGCTTAGGGGGGTCAAGCCGGGGGAATGAGCAGTTCTTC